This T cell receptor beta chain was captured in a study of shared clonotypes between healthy human individuals. Study details: With ages of 18 to 49, the donors were a couple of women and three men. Study results and caveats: Naive subsets, compared against memory subsets, generally had larger estimated richness values.

The table came from immunoSEQ multiplex PCR; TCRdb's copy has only in-frame clones and leaves some out. The data show hundreds of thousands of clones, roughly 70% seen once. V was trimmed by 0 bases and J by 5 bases, leaving 14 bases between them. The CDR3 runs 16 residues. The germline V gene encodes CDR1 SGHTA and CDR2 FQGTGA. For this clone: What it recognizes is unknown.

The material sequenced was memory CD4+ T cells sorted from blood. Subset: CD45RA-negative fraction. This chain joins TRBV7-3 and TRBJ2-1; D possibly corresponds to TRBD2 (5 bases). This TCR was recovered from a woman aged 25 to 39 in good health. CDR3 amino acids: CASSLTSSRGHNEQFF. In nucleotides, the CDR3 is TGTGCCAGCAGCTTAACGTCTAGCCGCGGACACAATGAGCAGTTCTTC.